The entry that follows covers one TCR beta chain sequence. This entry is derived from a study of control samples from healthy donors and cancer patients. Produced via immunoSEQ multiplex PCR; TCRdb's table is partial and in-frame only. This table holds fewer than 200,000 clones, around 87% found once. Trimming cost V 2 bases and J 1 base, with 13 bases left between them. The germline V gene has CDR1 SGHKS and CDR2 YYEKEE (reference sequence). The CDR3 has 16 amino acids. The TCR sequence derives from a woman aged 45-60 years in good health. The sequencing input was blood. The rearrangement uses TRBV5-5 and TRBJ2-4, with D possibly matching TRBD2 (5 bases). This CDR3 is CASSFRETGAKNIQYF. The DNA of the CDR3 is TGTGCCAGCAGCTTTAGGGAAACGGGGGCCAAAAACATTCAGTACTTC.